The present TCR beta chain was sequenced within a study of T cells in Graves' hyperthyroidism and ophthalmopathy. Study-wide points: Ophthalmopathy could be told apart from stable hyperthyroidism with a 13 V-J model. The model forecast ophthalmopathy, anticipating it by a median around 6.5 months before onset. Most expanded thyroid clonotypes above 0.001 also appeared in blood.

Concerning this clonotype: Antigen specificity is unknown.

Orbital computed tomography and thyroid ultrasound, together with serum TRAb and thyroxine and clinical symptoms, were used for diagnoses. TCR beta CDR3 sequences were amplified from RNA transcripts. TCR CDR3 regions were first amplified by RT-PCR with HTBI primers. One entry per CDR3 protein results from TCRdb running MiXCR on the multiplex PCR reads. The sample has under 400,000 distinct CDR3 sequences; about 16% are singletons. The CDR3 spans 15 residues. Trimming removed 0 bases from V and 6 bases from J; junction bases left unmatched: 5. Germline CDR1 and CDR2: MGHRA and YSYEKL. Sample: blood. The sequence came from a woman aged 60-75 years with Graves' ophthalmopathy. This chain joins TRBV4-1 and TRBJ2-7; 10 nucleotides agree with TRBD1. The CDR3 here is CASSQDGTGDCEQYF. In nucleotides, the CDR3 is TGCGCCAGCAGCCAAGACGGGACAGGGGACTGCGAGCAGTACTTC.